This TCR beta chain derives from a study of blood T cells in healthy people across ages. Findings of the study overall: Per-million-T-cell TCR beta diversity fell roughly linearly with age. There was no known CMV status for donors, so expanded clonotype changes were possibly confounded.

For this clonotype: No antigen is known for it.

At least 5.5 micrograms of total RNA were extracted per sample. The ends lost 1 base at V and 3 bases at J; junction bases unmatched: 3. Germline loops: CDR1 LGHNA, CDR2 YSLEER. The CDR3 is 15 residues long. The use of a sample-barcoded 5' primer and a J-beta primer mix characterized a second PCR of roughly 6 to 12 cycles. TCRdb analysed the 5' RACE reads with MiXCR anew, one entry per CDR3 protein. The sample includes roughly 2 million distinct CDR3 sequences, less than 50% seen only once; the top ten take approximately 2.1%. The V call is TRBV4-3, the J call TRBJ2-1, with TRBD1 matching over 7 bases. Sequenced: blood. The receptor comes from a woman between 40 and 55 years old in good health. In nucleotides, the CDR3 is TGCGCCAGCAGCCAAGGGGACAGCTTCTACAATGAGCAGTTCTTC. Translating it yields CASSQGDSFYNEQFF.